This TCR beta chain derives from a study of T cells in Graves' hyperthyroidism and ophthalmopathy. Researchers amplified the TCR beta CDR3 regions from RNA transcripts. HTBI primers were used for first-round RT-PCR of the TCR CDR3. TCRdb re-derived calls from the multiplex PCR reads in MiXCR, one entry per CDR3 protein. The table shows hundreds of thousands of distinct CDR3 sequences, with around 14% occurring only once. Hyperthyroidism was newly diagnosed in patients aged 18 to 65 (duration under 2 months). Uncontrolled infection, other autoimmune disease, pregnancy and lactation each barred patients from inclusion. The CDR3 is 15 amino acids. Trimming took off 5 bases at V and 0 bases at J, with 11 bases between the two ends. Per the germline V gene, CDR1 is SEHNR and CDR2 is FQNEAQ (reference sequence). This clonotype was picked up a small number of times.

The J gene is TRBJ1-3, the V gene TRBV7-9; D is perhaps TRBD1 (5 bases). The sequenced sample consisted of blood. The source of this sequence is a woman aged 18-29 years with Graves' hyperthyroidism. Here the CDR3 DNA reads TGTGCCAGCAGCGGATTGGGGCTCTCTGGAAACACCATATATTTT. This encodes CASSGLGLSGNTIYF.